A single sample gave rise to the 20 T cell receptor beta chains below, sequenced in a study of shared clonotypes between healthy human individuals. Here immunoSEQ multiplex PCR was the method, and the copy in TCRdb shows in-frame clones only, minus some. Of millions of clones in the sample, 90% to 95% were seen once. Source material: naive CD4+ T cells sorted from blood. Subset meaning: CD45RA+ positively selected. The receptors originated from a man in his late teens or twenties in good health.

The rearrangement links TRBV5-1 to TRBJ1-2; D gene uncertain. CDR1 is SGHRS and CDR2 is YFSETQ in the germline V gene. The CDR3 is 15 residues long. The V gene lost 4 bases and the J gene lost 1 base, with 14 bases spanning the gap. The CDR3 loop is CASSPSPSDNYGYTF. CDR3 DNA: TGCGCCAGCAGCCCCAGTCCATCCGATAACTATGGCTACACCTTC.

Concerning this clone itself: The sample has other DNA sequences that encode this CDR3 too. This chain connects TRBV11-2 to TRBJ1-1; D possibly corresponds to TRBD1 (5 bases). Trimming took 1 base from V and 4 from J, leaving 13 bases between them. The length of the CDR3 is 15 residues. Germline assignment: CDR1 SGHAT and CDR2 FQNNGV. The CDR3 DNA reads as TGTGCCAGCAGCTTAGGGGGACCCGGGGGCACTGAAGCTTTCTTT. Translated: CASSLGGPGGTEAFF. The full variable domain, its missing parts supplied by reference TRBV11-2 and TRBJ1-1, is EAGVAQSPRYKIIEKRQSVAFWCNPISGHATLYWYQQILGQGPKLLIQFQNNGVVDDSQLPKDRFSAERLKGVDSTLKIQPAKLEDSAVYLCASSLGGPGGTEAFFGQGTRLTVV.

As DNA, the CDR3 is TGTGCCAGCAGCCCTGGGACTAGCGGGAGCCACGAGCAGTACTTC. Its protein product is CASSPGTSGSHEQYF. V usage is TRBV11-2 and J usage is TRBJ2-7; 14 nucleotides match TRBD2. This CDR3 has 15 residues. Trimming at V came to 5 bases and at J to 5 bases, leaving 5 bases not matched to a gene. CDR1 is SGHAT and CDR2 is FQNNGV in the germline V gene. The full variable domain, its missing parts supplied by reference TRBV11-2 and TRBJ2-7, is EAGVAQSPRYKIIEKRQSVAFWCNPISGHATLYWYQQILGQGPKLLIQFQNNGVVDDSQLPKDRFSAERLKGVDSTLKIQPAKLEDSAVYLCASSPGTSGSHEQYFGPGTRLTVT.

J is TRBJ1-2 and V is TRBV19; D is perhaps TRBD1 (6 bases). The CDR3 sequence is 16 residues long. V gave up 5 bases and J gave up 5 bases, with 21 bases separating them. Germline CDR1 is LNHDA and CDR2 is SQIVND (reference sequence). The CDR3 DNA is TGTGCCAGTAGTCCTAGGACAGCGGCCTTCGGATATGGCTACACCTTC. Encoded protein: CASSPRTAAFGYGYTF.

The chain employs TRBV5-1 and TRBJ2-7; TRBD1 aligns across 7 bases. The CDR3 totals 15 residues. V gave up 4 bases and J gave up 1 base; unmatched junction bases: 8. The germline V gene encodes CDR1 SGHRS and CDR2 YFSETQ. This CDR3 reads CASSPLQGQSYEQYF. CDR3 in DNA: TGCGCCAGCAGCCCCCTACAGGGGCAATCCTACGAGCAGTACTTC. The full variable domain, its missing parts supplied by reference TRBV5-1 and TRBJ2-7, is KAGVTQTPRYLIKTRGQQVTLSCSPISGHRSVSWYQQTPGQGLQFLFEYFSETQRNKGNFPGRFSGRQFSNSRSEMNVSTLELGDSALYLCASSPLQGQSYEQYFGPGTRLTVT.

On this clone itself: This same CDR3 is encoded by further DNA sequences in the sample. The V and J genes are TRBV18 and TRBJ2-7; D perhaps matches TRBD1 (5 bases). The CDR3 has 15 amino acids. V lost 0 bases and J lost 2, with 11 bases in between. Germline CDR1 is KGHSH and CDR2 is LQKENI. The CDR3 DNA reads as TGTGCCAGCTCACCACCGGGCCAGGGTGCCTACGAGCAGTACTTC. Translating it yields CASSPPGQGAYEQYF.

The sample holds one count of this clone. V is TRBV10-3 and J is TRBJ1-1; D uncertain. Germline V lookup: CDR1 ENHRY, CDR2 SYGVKD. This CDR3 comprises 15 residues. V lost 2 bases and J lost 1, with 11 bases in between. CDR3 DNA: TGTGCCATCAGTGAGGCCCGGGGTAGGAACACTGAAGCTTTCTTT. Amino acids: CAISEARGRNTEAFF.

On this clone itself: The same CDR3 is also encoded by other DNA sequences in this sample. The rearrangement links TRBV2 to TRBJ2-5; D is uncertain. Germline CDR1 reads SNHLY; CDR2 reads FYNNEI. The V gene lost 1 base and the J gene lost 5 bases, with 5 bases spanning the gap. This CDR3 has 12 residues. The CDR3 loop reads CASSEVGETQYF. In DNA form, the CDR3 reads TGTGCCAGCAGTGAAGTCGGGGAGACCCAGTACTTC.

The V call is TRBV19, the J call TRBJ2-7; D is ambiguous. CDR1 is LNHDA and CDR2 is SQIVND in the germline V gene (reference sequence). CDR3 length: 12 amino acids. Trimming took 2 bases from V and 7 from J, leaving 9 bases between them. The CDR3 DNA is TGTGCCAGTAGTATATGGTTAGGGGAGCAGTACTTC. Translated, it gives CASSIWLGEQYF.

This clone has just a few counts. The chain carries TRBV7-2 and TRBJ1-6; TRBD1 is a possible D gene (6 bases). Trimming left V 1 base short and J 14 bases short, with 15 bases between. The germline gives CDR1 SGHTA, CDR2 FQGNSA. This CDR3 is built from 14 residues. This CDR3 is CASSLVQQGQTLHF. DNA for the CDR3: TGTGCCAGCAGCTTAGTTCAACAGGGACAAACCCTCCACTTT.

The chain combines TRBV7-2 with TRBJ1-2, with no clear D. The germline V and J ends were trimmed by 5 bases and 5 bases, with 21 bases remaining between them. Per germline, CDR1 SGHTA and CDR2 FQGNSA. There are 16 residues in the CDR3. CDR3 DNA: TGTGCCAGCAGCCTATACAGTGAGGGCAGCTTATATGGCTACACCTTC. Translating it yields CASSLYSEGSLYGYTF.

The chain employs TRBV25-1 and TRBJ2-4; 11 nucleotides align to TRBD2. J gave up 7 bases and V 6 bases, and 5 bases lay outside the gene matches. The CDR3 extends over 14 amino acids. The germline CDR1 and CDR2 sequences are MGHDK and SYGVNS. The CDR3: CASRASGGLNIQYF. CDR3 bases: TGTGCCAGCAGGGCTAGCGGGGGGTTGAACATTCAGTACTTC.

This chain connects TRBV19 to TRBJ1-5, with 10 bases fitting TRBD1. The ends lost 10 bases at V and 3 bases at J; junction bases unmatched: 6. The CDR3 totals 14 residues. Germline values: CDR1 LNHDA, CDR2 SQIVND (reference sequence). The CDR3 sequence is CATRDRGYNQPQHF. In DNA form, the CDR3 reads TGTGCCACCCGGGACAGGGGATACAATCAGCCCCAGCATTTT.

The V call is TRBV4-3, the J call TRBJ2-3; 14 nucleotides line up with TRBD2. CDR1 is LGHNA, CDR2 YSLEER, per germline. Trimming removed 0 bases from V and 5 bases from J; junction bases left unmatched: 7. The CDR3 runs 18 residues. This CDR3 is CASSQDYSGTSGRDTQYF. CDR3 DNA sequence: TGCGCCAGCAGCCAAGATTATTCCGGGACTAGCGGGAGAGATACGCAGTATTTT.

The chain joins TRBV2 to TRBJ2-7; 9 bases line up with TRBD2. V dropped 5 bases and J dropped 2; count of bases not matched to a gene: 7. Per germline, CDR1 SNHLY and CDR2 FYNNEI. The CDR3 totals 15 residues. This CDR3 is CASSLLAGQTYEQYF. The CDR3 DNA reads TGTGCCAGCAGTCTACTAGCGGGCCAGACCTACGAGCAGTACTTC.

The chain's CDR3 is CASSPDTNYGYTF. The DNA of the CDR3 is TGTGCCAGCAGCCCGGACACCAACTATGGCTACACCTTC. V is TRBV2 and J is TRBJ1-2, with a tentative D call TRBD1 (5 bases). The V end lost 6 bases, the J end lost 2 bases, and 10 bases lay between the germline ends. The CDR3 has 13 residues. Germline V lookup: CDR1 SNHLY, CDR2 FYNNEI. Supplemented by reference TRBV2 and TRBJ1-2, the full variable domain reads EPEVTQTPSHQVTQMGQEVILRCVPISNHLYFYWYRQILGQKVEFLVSFYNNEISEKSEIFDDQFSVERPDGSNFTLKIRSTKLEDSAMYFCASSPDTNYGYTFGSGTRLTVV.

As for this clone: This CDR3 is also generated by other DNA sequences in the sample. This rearrangement joins TRBV6-5 to TRBJ2-5; D perhaps matches TRBD2 (5 bases). V dropped 5 bases and J dropped 4 bases, with 8 bases sitting between them. Germline lookup yields CDR1 MNHEY and CDR2 SVGAGI. There are 12 residues in the CDR3. CDR3 DNA: TGTGCCAGCAGTCGCGGGCCAGAGACCCAGTACTTC. Protein sequence: CASSRGPETQYF.

Notes on this clone: A much more abundant neighbour one base away suggests this may be a read error. J is TRBJ2-3 and V is TRBV5-4; D possibly uses TRBD1 or TRBD2 (5 bases each). Per the germline V gene, CDR1 is SGHNT and CDR2 is YYREEE (reference sequence). There are 16 residues in the CDR3. This CDR3 is CASSLARDRGPDMQYF. The CDR3 coding sequence is TGTGCCAGCAGCTTGGCCAGAGATAGGGGACCCGATATGCAGTATTTT. Based on the CDR3 plus reference TRBV5-4 and TRBJ2-3, the full variable domain is ETGVTQSPTHLIKTRGQQVTLRCSSQSGHNTVSWYQQALGQGPQFIFQYYREEENGRGNFPPRFSGLQFPNYSSELNVNALELDDSALYLCASSLARDRGPDMQYFGPGTRLTVL.

The chain employs TRBV10-3 and TRBJ1-1, with 7 bases aligning to TRBD1. CDR3 length equals 15 residues. The ends lost 4 bases at V and 3 bases at J; junction bases unmatched: 8. Germline CDR1 and CDR2: ENHRY and SYGVKD. The CDR3 DNA sequence: TGTGCCATCAGTGGGGGCAGGGGGTTTTACACTGAAGCTTTCTTT. It specifies CAISGGRGFYTEAFF.

The V gene is TRBV2, the J gene TRBJ2-4; 7 bases fit TRBD1. CDR1 is SNHLY, CDR2 FYNNEI, per germline. J gave up 3 bases and V 5 bases, and 7 bases lay outside the gene matches. CDR3 size: 15 residues. The CDR3, as DNA: TGTGCCAGCAGTCAGACAGGGCCTAGCAAAAACATTCAGTACTTC. Amino acids: CASSQTGPSKNIQYF.